This entry describes one T cell receptor beta chain. The antigen is not known. Different DNA sequences within this sample yield the same CDR3. V was pared by 3 bases and J by 5 bases, with 7 bases between. This CDR3 region has 12 residues. Germline V CDR1 and CDR2: KGHSH, LQKENI. These data come from a study of shared clonotypes between healthy human individuals. Study conclusions and caveats: A reduction in generation probabilities was seen for non-shared clonotypes relative to those shared by all four donors.

Libraries were prepared by immunoSEQ multiplex PCR; TCRdb keeps only in-frame clonotypes and omits some of them. The sample contains about 2.4 million clones, 90% to 95% of which appear only once. The TCR was taken from a man aged 18 to 35 in good health. Some clones in this sample may be carry-over from other donors' samples. This chain connects TRBV18 to TRBJ2-5; D tentatively reads TRBD1 or TRBD2 (5 bases each). Specimen: naive CD4+ T cells from PBMCs. As to subset: CD45RA+ positively selected. DNA for the CDR3: TGTGCCAGCTCACCGGGGGTGGAGACCCAGTACTTC. Amino acid sequence: CASSPGVETQYF.